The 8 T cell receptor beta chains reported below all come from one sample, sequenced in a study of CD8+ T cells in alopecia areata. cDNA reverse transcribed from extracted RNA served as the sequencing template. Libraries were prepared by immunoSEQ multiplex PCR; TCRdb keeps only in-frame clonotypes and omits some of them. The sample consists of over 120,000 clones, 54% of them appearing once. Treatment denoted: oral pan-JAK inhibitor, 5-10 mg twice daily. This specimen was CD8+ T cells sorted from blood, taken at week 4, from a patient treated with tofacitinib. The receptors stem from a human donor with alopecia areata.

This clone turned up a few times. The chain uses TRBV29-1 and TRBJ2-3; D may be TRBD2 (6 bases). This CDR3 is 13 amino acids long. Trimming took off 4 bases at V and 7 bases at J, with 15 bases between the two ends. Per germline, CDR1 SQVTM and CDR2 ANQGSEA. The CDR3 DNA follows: TGCAGCGTTGTGCTTCTAGCGTTGAATACGCAGTATTTT. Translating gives CSVVLLALNTQYF.

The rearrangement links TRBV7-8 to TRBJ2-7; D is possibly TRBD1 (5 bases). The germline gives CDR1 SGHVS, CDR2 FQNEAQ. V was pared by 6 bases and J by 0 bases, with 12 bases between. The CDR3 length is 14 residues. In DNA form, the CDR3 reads TGTGCCAGCAGTCCTACGGACAACTCCTACGAGCAGTACTTC. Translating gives CASSPTDNSYEQYF.

CDR3 in amino acids: CASSEAFSLNTEAFF. The CDR3 nucleotides are TGTGCCAGCAGTGAAGCGTTTTCCTTGAACACTGAAGCTTTCTTT. The V and J genes are TRBV2 and TRBJ1-1; D gene ambiguous. Trimming pared 0 bases from V and 0 bases from J, leaving 8 bases between. The CDR3 sequence is 15 residues long. Germline V gene data show CDR1 as SNHLY and CDR2 as FYNNEI. The entire variable domain, with the rest obtained from reference TRBV2 and TRBJ1-1, is as follows: EPEVTQTPSHQVTQMGQEVILRCVPISNHLYFYWYRQILGQKVEFLVSFYNNEISEKSEIFDDQFSVERPDGSNFTLKIRSTKLEDSAMYFCASSEAFSLNTEAFFGQGTRLTVV.

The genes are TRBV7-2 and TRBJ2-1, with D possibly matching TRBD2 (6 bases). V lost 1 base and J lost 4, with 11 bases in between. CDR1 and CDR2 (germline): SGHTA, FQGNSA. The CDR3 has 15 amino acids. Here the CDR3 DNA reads TGTGCCAGCAGCTTAGTTGGCGGGGCTTACAATGAGCAGTTCTTC. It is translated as CASSLVGGAYNEQFF.

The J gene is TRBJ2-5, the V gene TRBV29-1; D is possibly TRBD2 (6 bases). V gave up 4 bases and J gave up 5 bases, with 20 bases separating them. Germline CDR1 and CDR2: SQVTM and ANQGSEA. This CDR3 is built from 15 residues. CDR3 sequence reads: CSVVGFGGDSETQYF. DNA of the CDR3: TGCAGCGTTGTGGGTTTTGGCGGGGATAGTGAGACCCAGTACTTC.

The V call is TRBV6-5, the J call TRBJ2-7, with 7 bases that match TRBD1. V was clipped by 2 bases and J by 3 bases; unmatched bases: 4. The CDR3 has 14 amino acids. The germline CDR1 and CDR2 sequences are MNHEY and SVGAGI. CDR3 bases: TGTGCCAGCAGTTACCTCCGGGACAGCTACGAGCAGTACTTC. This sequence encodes CASSYLRDSYEQYF.

The DNA for the CDR3 is TGTGCCAGCGGCAGGGGGAACACTGAAGCTTTCTTT. Amino acids: CASGRGNTEAFF. The chain uses TRBV7-9 and TRBJ1-1; tentatively, D is TRBD1 (6 bases). Germline CDR1 and CDR2: SEHNR and FQNEAQ (reference sequence). The ends were cut back, 8 bases at V and 1 base at J, with 8 bases in the middle. The length of the CDR3 is 12 residues.

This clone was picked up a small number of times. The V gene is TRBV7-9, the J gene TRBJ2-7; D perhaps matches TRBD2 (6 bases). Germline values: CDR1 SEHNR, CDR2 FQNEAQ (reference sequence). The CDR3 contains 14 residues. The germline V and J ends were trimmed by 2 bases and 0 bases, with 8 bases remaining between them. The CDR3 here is CASSLTGSSYEQYF. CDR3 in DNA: TGTGCCAGCAGCTTAACCGGGAGCTCCTACGAGCAGTACTTC.